A single sample gave rise to the 5 T cell receptor beta chains below, sequenced in a study of T cell repertoires in cytomegalovirus infection. TCRdb re-analysed the reads in MiXCR, keeping a single row per CDR3 protein. The sample contains about a million distinct CDR3 sequences, roughly a third of which appear only once. For these receptors, no antigen is known. The sample was cultured CD8+ T cells from PBMCs, taken from culture after CMV antigen stimulation. The receptors were gathered from a human donor in good health (CMV status not recorded). Some clones in this sample may be carry-over from other donors' samples.

This clonotype has only a few counts. The chain combines TRBV19 with TRBJ2-3; D unresolved. V shed 6 bases and J shed 6 bases, with 22 bases lying between them. Germline values: CDR1 LNHDA, CDR2 SQIVND (reference sequence). This CDR3 comprises 16 residues. The CDR3 DNA is TGTGCCAGTAGACTCCCCTCTGACCCGCTCCCGGATACGCAGTATTTT. Its protein product is CASRLPSDPLPDTQYF.

This clonotype was picked up many times. The V gene is TRBV7-2, the J gene TRBJ2-3; 15 nucleotides line up with TRBD2. Per germline, CDR1 SGHTA and CDR2 FQGNSA. The ends lost 4 bases at V and 0 bases at J; junction bases unmatched: 5. There are 18 residues in the CDR3. CDR3 nucleotides: TGTGCCAGCAGCTCCGGACTAGCGGGGGGGAGAAGCACAGATACGCAGTATTTT. Its protein product is CASSSGLAGGRSTDTQYF.

This clonotype was detected only a few times. The chain is built from TRBV11-2 and TRBJ1-6, with D perhaps TRBD1 (5 bases). CDR3 length equals 16 residues. Per germline, CDR1 SGHAT and CDR2 FQNNGV. Trimming shortened V by 5 bases and J by 5 bases, and 16 bases separated the two germline ends. CDR3 nucleotides: TGTGCCAGCAGCGTTAATGGGGCAGCGGATAATTCACCCCTCCACTTT. This codes for CASSVNGAADNSPLHF.

This clonotype was seen more than once but under ten times. The chain employs TRBV5-6 and TRBJ2-7; 8 nucleotides agree with TRBD1. CDR3 size: 16 residues. Germline trimming cut 4 bases from V and 6 bases from J; bases unmatched to any gene: 15. In germline, CDR1 is SGHDT, CDR2 YYEEEE. CDR3 protein: CASSQDRVFKRGEQYF. For the CDR3, the DNA is TGTGCCAGCAGCCAGGACAGGGTCTTCAAACGCGGCGAGCAGTACTTC.

On this clonotype itself: One base away lies a much larger clone, so this may be a sequencing read error. V usage is TRBV28 and J usage is TRBJ2-1; 9 bases are a match to TRBD1. CDR1 MDHEN and CDR2 SYDVKM come from the germline V gene. The CDR3 extends over 16 amino acids. CDR3 sequence: CANSLDLQGARNEQFF. The CDR3 coding sequence is TGTGCCAACAGTTTAGACCTACAGGGGGCTCGGAATGAGCAGTTCTTC.